One T cell receptor (beta chain) is described in this entry. Its antigen is undetermined. Libraries were prepared by immunoSEQ multiplex PCR; TCRdb keeps only in-frame clonotypes and omits some of them. The repertoire has under 60,000 clones, 50% to 80% of them found once; the top ten carry approximately 5%. This sample is part of a study of vaccination effects on CD4 cells after COVID-19. Investigators separated out CD4+ T cells once more than nine days of culture had passed. Neither prior SARS-CoV-2 infection nor positive nucleocapsid antibodies were present in the vaccine recipients. The receptor was derived from a human donor who received a COVID-19 vaccine. The sequencing used CD4+ T cells from PBMCs cultured without peptide, collected before COVID-19 vaccination.

This CDR3 reads CASSVVPGGTDTQYF. CDR3 nucleotide sequence: TGTGCCAGCAGCGTAGTGCCGGGAGGGACAGATACGCAGTATTTT. This rearrangement joins TRBV9 to TRBJ2-3; 8 nucleotides line up with TRBD2. The J segment lost 3 bases and the V segment lost 0 bases, leaving 3 bases of the junction unmatched. The CDR3 covers 15 residues. Germline V gene lookup returns CDR1 SGDLS and CDR2 YYNGEE.